This T cell receptor beta chain was documented in a study of human T cells and chemical hapten exposure. Study in general: Slight volume differences across pooled libraries mainly accounted for varying per-sample TCR yields. Study-level results: TCRs exceeding a frequency of 1 in 1000 stayed unchanged under DPC sensitization.

V shed 3 bases, J shed 7 bases, and the junction held 6 bases outside the gene matches. Germline CDR1 is DFQATT and CDR2 is SNEGSKA (reference sequence). This CDR3 is 14 amino acids long. Time point specified: healthy volunteer bleed at 6 weeks. Whole blood, unfractionated, served as the material for total RNA extraction. MiXCR was run by TCRdb on the RACE reads, yielding one entry per CDR3 protein. There are around 35,000 distinct CDR3 sequences in the sample; approximately 5.5% occur only once, and roughly 13% lies in the top ten. This clonotype came up many times. Its antigen is undetermined. The genes are TRBV20-1 and TRBJ2-1; TRBD2 agrees at 10 bases. Sequencing used whole blood. This sequence originates from a human donor in good health. Some clones in this sample may be carry-over from other donors' samples. The CDR3 DNA sequence: TGCAGTGCTAGTGTTAGCGGGAGGTGGAATGAGCAGTTCTTC. Translated, it gives CSASVSGRWNEQFF.